Listed below are T cell receptor beta chains from one sample, sequenced in a study of T cell repertoires in cytomegalovirus infection. TCRdb reanalysed the reads using MiXCR and keeps one entry per CDR3 protein. This table holds a few hundred thousand distinct CDR3 sequences, 9.5% found once. The specimen was PBMCs. The receptor set was obtained from a human donor in good health (CMV status not recorded). Some clones in this sample may be carry-over from other donors' samples. CDR3s include the opening cysteine and the closing phenylalanine or tryptophan. Fields, in order: CDR3 protein, CDR3 DNA, J gene, V gene, D gene, clone size. The D gene is left open where the match is weak. Where a row states a size, it is once, few, many or the class of an expanded clone; other rows omit it.

CDR3 protein: CASSLPTGTRETQYF
CDR3 DNA: TGTGCCAGCAGCTTACCGACCGGGACCAGAGAGACCCAGTACTTC
J gene: TRBJ2-5
V gene: TRBV7-9
D gene: -
clone size: many

CDR3 protein: CASSAGTIGNTIYF
CDR3 DNA: TGTGCCAGCAGTGCCGGGACAATTGGAAACACCATATATTTT
J gene: TRBJ1-3
V gene: TRBV6-6
D gene: -
clone size: -

CDR3 protein: CASSLERQGTNEKLFF
CDR3 DNA: TGTGCCAGCAGCTTAGAGAGGCAGGGAACTAATGAAAAACTGTTTTTT
J gene: TRBJ1-4
V gene: TRBV7-2
D gene: -
clone size: many

CDR3 protein: CASSLGSDVLTQYF
CDR3 DNA: TGTGCCAGCAGCTTAGGTTCAGACGTATTGACCCAGTACTTC
J gene: TRBJ2-5
V gene: TRBV7-9
D gene: -
clone size: few

CDR3 protein: CASSKMTTGGGYEQFF
CDR3 DNA: TGTGCCAGTAGTAAGATGACCACAGGGGGCGGCTATGAGCAGTTCTTC
J gene: TRBJ2-1
V gene: TRBV19
D gene: TRBD1
clone size: many

CDR3 protein: CASSLGGQLPNYGYTF
CDR3 DNA: TGTGCCAGCAGCTTAGGTGGACAGCTTCCTAACTATGGCTACACCTTC
J gene: TRBJ1-2
V gene: TRBV7-6
D gene: -
clone size: -

CDR3 protein: CASSRIVPGQGTDTQYF
CDR3 DNA: TGTGCCAGCAGCCGCATAGTGCCGGGACAGGGCACAGATACGCAGTATTTT
J gene: TRBJ2-3
V gene: TRBV7-2
D gene: TRBD1
clone size: many

CDR3 protein: CSAPRTSGRGDTQYF
CDR3 DNA: TGCAGTGCCCCGAGGACTAGCGGGAGAGGAGATACGCAGTATTTT
J gene: TRBJ2-3
V gene: TRBV20-1
D gene: TRBD2
clone size: few

CDR3 protein: CASGIGDTQYF
CDR3 DNA: TGTGCCAGCGGGATCGGCGATACGCAGTATTTT
J gene: TRBJ2-3
V gene: TRBV6-1
D gene: -
clone size: -

CDR3 protein: CASSSLRDYNSPLHF
CDR3 DNA: TGTGCCAGCAGCTCCCTCAGGGACTATAATTCACCCCTCCACTTT
J gene: TRBJ1-6
V gene: TRBV7-6
D gene: -
clone size: few

CDR3 protein: CASSREPPQETQYF
CDR3 DNA: TGTGCCAGCAGCCGGGAACCCCCACAAGAGACCCAGTACTTC
J gene: TRBJ2-5
V gene: TRBV7-4
D gene: -
clone size: -

CDR3 protein: CASSLGQGPNNEQFF
CDR3 DNA: TGTGCCAGCAGTTTGGGACAGGGGCCTAACAATGAGCAGTTCTTC
J gene: TRBJ2-1
V gene: TRBV28
D gene: TRBD1
clone size: few

CDR3 protein: CASSPMTLFFYEQYF
CDR3 DNA: TGTGCCAGCAGCCCAATGACTCTATTCTTCTACGAGCAGTACTTC
J gene: TRBJ2-7
V gene: TRBV7-9
D gene: -
clone size: many

CDR3 protein: CASSHDPGDAEKLFF
CDR3 DNA: TGCGCCAGCAGCCACGATCCAGGGGACGCTGAAAAACTGTTTTTT
J gene: TRBJ1-4
V gene: TRBV4-3
D gene: -
clone size: -

CDR3 protein: CASKKEGQETQYF
CDR3 DNA: TGTGCCAGCAAAAAGGAGGGGCAAGAGACCCAGTACTTC
J gene: TRBJ2-5
V gene: TRBV5-6
D gene: -
clone size: few

CDR3 protein: CASSPRLAGPLYEQYF
CDR3 DNA: TGTGCCAGCAGCCCGCGACTAGCGGGACCTCTCTACGAGCAGTACTTC
J gene: TRBJ2-7
V gene: TRBV7-2
D gene: TRBD2
clone size: few

CDR3 protein: CASSLARVVVQYF
CDR3 DNA: TGTGCCAGCAGTTTGGCCAGGGTAGTAGTACAGTACTTC
J gene: TRBJ2-7
V gene: TRBV12-3/TRBV12-4
D gene: -
clone size: few

CDR3 protein: CASSRQRAGTTSTDTQYF
CDR3 DNA: TGTGCCAGCAGTCGCCAAAGAGCGGGCACCACTAGCACAGATACGCAGTATTTT
J gene: TRBJ2-3
V gene: TRBV27
D gene: -
clone size: many

CDR3 protein: CSVEEAREQFF
CDR3 DNA: TGCAGCGTTGAAGAGGCTCGGGAGCAGTTCTTC
J gene: TRBJ2-1
V gene: TRBV29-1
D gene: -
clone size: -

CDR3 protein: CASSLTFSGSNEQFF
CDR3 DNA: TGTGCCAGCAGCTTAACGTTTAGCGGGAGCAATGAGCAGTTCTTC
J gene: TRBJ2-1
V gene: TRBV7-3
D gene: TRBD2
clone size: few

CDR3 protein: CASSLEVWGAFF
CDR3 DNA: TGTGCCAGCAGCTTAGAGGTCTGGGGGGCTTTCTTT
J gene: TRBJ1-1
V gene: TRBV7-2
D gene: -
clone size: many

CDR3 protein: CASSPGINSPLHF
CDR3 DNA: TGCGCCAGCAGCCCAGGGATTAATTCACCCCTCCACTTT
J gene: TRBJ1-6
V gene: TRBV5-1
D gene: -
clone size: -

CDR3 protein: CASSPTGVGAFF
CDR3 DNA: TGTGCCAGCAGCCCGACCGGAGTTGGAGCTTTCTTT
J gene: TRBJ1-1
V gene: TRBV7-2
D gene: -
clone size: many

CDR3 protein: CASSFPSQGGLFTDTQYF
CDR3 DNA: TGTGCCAGCAGCTTCCCCTCACAGGGAGGTTTATTCACAGATACGCAGTATTTT
J gene: TRBJ2-3
V gene: TRBV7-2
D gene: -
clone size: many

CDR3 protein: CASSLGQLKNIQYF
CDR3 DNA: TGTGCCAGCAGTTTGGGACAGTTAAAAAACATTCAGTACTTC
J gene: TRBJ2-4
V gene: TRBV12-3/TRBV12-4
D gene: TRBD1
clone size: -

CDR3 protein: CSARSSGPGGAFF
CDR3 DNA: TGCAGTGCTAGGTCGTCCGGGCCTGGGGGAGCTTTCTTT
J gene: TRBJ1-1
V gene: TRBV20-1
D gene: -
clone size: few

CDR3 protein: CASSVGTFRQSYEQYF
CDR3 DNA: TGTGCCAGCAGCGTTGGGACCTTTCGACAGTCCTACGAGCAGTACTTC
J gene: TRBJ2-7
V gene: TRBV5-4
D gene: -
clone size: few

CDR3 protein: CASSLGGDAKNIQYF
CDR3 DNA: TGTGCCAGCAGCTTAGGGGGCGATGCCAAAAACATTCAGTACTTC
J gene: TRBJ2-4
V gene: TRBV7-2
D gene: -
clone size: -

CDR3 protein: CSARGQVSYEQYF
CDR3 DNA: TGCAGTGCTAGGGGACAGGTGTCCTACGAGCAGTACTTC
J gene: TRBJ2-7
V gene: TRBV20-1
D gene: TRBD1
clone size: few

CDR3 protein: CASSFSVGDQPQHF
CDR3 DNA: TGTGCCAGCAGTTTTTCGGTAGGGGATCAGCCCCAGCATTTT
J gene: TRBJ1-5
V gene: TRBV12-3/TRBV12-4
D gene: -
clone size: -

CDR3 protein: CASSDHRDKSQPQHF
CDR3 DNA: TGTGCCAGCAGTGACCACCGGGACAAAAGTCAGCCCCAGCATTTT
J gene: TRBJ1-5
V gene: TRBV25-1
D gene: -
clone size: few

CDR3 protein: CATSRDSRLATDTQYF
CDR3 DNA: TGTGCCACCAGCAGAGATTCGAGACTAGCAACAGATACGCAGTATTTT
J gene: TRBJ2-3
V gene: TRBV15
D gene: TRBD2
clone size: few

CDR3 protein: CASSSQIEKLFF
CDR3 DNA: TGTGCCAGCAGTTCCCAGATAGAGAAACTGTTTTTT
J gene: TRBJ1-4
V gene: TRBV6-6
D gene: -
clone size: -

CDR3 protein: CSVAQVNTEAFF
CDR3 DNA: TGCAGCGTAGCGCAGGTGAACACTGAAGCTTTCTTT
J gene: TRBJ1-1
V gene: TRBV29-1
D gene: -
clone size: few

CDR3 protein: CASSPKPGQPREQYF
CDR3 DNA: TGTGCCAGCAGTCCTAAGCCGGGGCAGCCCCGCGAGCAGTACTTC
J gene: TRBJ2-7
V gene: TRBV6-1
D gene: -
clone size: many

CDR3 protein: CASRVTRGSYNEQFF
CDR3 DNA: TGTGCCAGCAGGGTGACTAGGGGCTCCTACAATGAGCAGTTCTTC
J gene: TRBJ2-1
V gene: TRBV27
D gene: -
clone size: many

CDR3 protein: CASTNTGLLSYEQYF
CDR3 DNA: TGTGCCAGCACCAATACGGGACTCCTCTCCTACGAGCAGTACTTC
J gene: TRBJ2-7
V gene: TRBV6-8
D gene: -
clone size: -

CDR3 protein: CASSRNRDGQPQHF
CDR3 DNA: TGTGCCAGCAGCCGAAACAGGGATGGACAGCCCCAGCATTTT
J gene: TRBJ1-5
V gene: TRBV7-2
D gene: -
clone size: many

CDR3 protein: CASSYSGGSEQFF
CDR3 DNA: TGTGCCAGCAGTTACTCGGGGGGTAGTGAGCAGTTCTTC
J gene: TRBJ2-1
V gene: TRBV6-6
D gene: -
clone size: few

CDR3 protein: CASSVVGRPGETQYF
CDR3 DNA: TGTGCCAGCAGCGTAGTCGGACGGCCCGGGGAGACCCAGTACTTC
J gene: TRBJ2-5
V gene: TRBV9
D gene: -
clone size: -

CDR3 protein: CASSSPGRTTPLGGYTF
CDR3 DNA: TGTGCCAGCAGCTCACCCGGCAGGACAACCCCCCTTGGTGGCTACACCTTC
J gene: TRBJ1-2
V gene: TRBV7-2
D gene: -
clone size: many

CDR3 protein: CASSLVGLQETQYF
CDR3 DNA: TGTGCCAGCAGCTTAGTCGGACTACAAGAGACCCAGTACTTC
J gene: TRBJ2-5
V gene: TRBV7-2
D gene: -
clone size: many

CDR3 protein: CASSLVAVLSGANVLTF
CDR3 DNA: TGTGCCAGCAGCTTAGTAGCCGTTCTCTCTGGGGCCAACGTCCTGACTTTC
J gene: TRBJ2-6
V gene: TRBV7-2
D gene: -
clone size: many

CDR3 protein: CASSVDGTGAPNQPQHF
CDR3 DNA: TGTGCCAGCAGCGTAGATGGGACAGGGGCCCCCAATCAGCCCCAGCATTTT
J gene: TRBJ1-5
V gene: TRBV9
D gene: TRBD1
clone size: many